The present TCR beta chain was sequenced within a study of beta chain features in type 1 diabetes. As for the study in general: Healthy donors and patients had similar age, gender and cell yields. Study outcomes and limitations: The similarity of naive, central memory and Treg TCRB repertoires appeared greater among patients than among healthy donors. Type 1 diabetes patients had TCRB CDR3s that were shorter (moderately but significantly so) in all four CD4+ subsets.

One heparinised blood draw averaging roughly 120 mL was given by each donor. Populations obtained by sorting all exceeded 98% purity. Every bit of the isolated RNA underwent reverse transcription, so sequencing read expressed TCRB transcripts. TCRdb keeps only in-frame clones here, not all; method: immunoSEQ multiplex PCR. The sample consists of around 160,000 clones, approximately 8.8% of them appearing once. V was shortened by 2 bases and J by 6 bases, with 7 bases between the two germline ends. Per the germline V gene, CDR1 is SQVTM and CDR2 is ANQGSEA. The CDR3 is 12 residues long. About this clone itself: Its specificity is not known.

The rearrangement links TRBV29-1 to TRBJ1-4; D is undetermined. This TCR derives from a young woman with type 1 diabetes. The sequencing sample was made of central memory CD4+ T cells from blood. Here the CDR3 DNA reads TGCAGCGTTGAAAAGGAGGATGAAAAACTGTTTTTT. It specifies CSVEKEDEKLFF.